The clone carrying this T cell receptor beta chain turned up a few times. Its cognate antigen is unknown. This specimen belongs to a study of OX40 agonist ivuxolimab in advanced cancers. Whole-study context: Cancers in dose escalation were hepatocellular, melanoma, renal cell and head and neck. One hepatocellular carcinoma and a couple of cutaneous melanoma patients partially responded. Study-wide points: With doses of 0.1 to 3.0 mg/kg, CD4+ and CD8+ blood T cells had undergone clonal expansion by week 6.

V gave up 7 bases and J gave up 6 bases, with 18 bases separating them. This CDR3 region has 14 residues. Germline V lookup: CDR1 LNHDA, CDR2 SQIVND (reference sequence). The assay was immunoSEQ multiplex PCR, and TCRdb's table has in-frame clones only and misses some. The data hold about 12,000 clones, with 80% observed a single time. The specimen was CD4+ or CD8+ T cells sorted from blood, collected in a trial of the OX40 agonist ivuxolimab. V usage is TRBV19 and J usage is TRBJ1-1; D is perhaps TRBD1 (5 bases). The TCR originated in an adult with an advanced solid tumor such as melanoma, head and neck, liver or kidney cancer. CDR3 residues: CASTPRVAGSEAFF. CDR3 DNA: TGTGCCAGTACCCCTCGTGTAGCAGGGTCTGAAGCTTTCTTT.